This T cell receptor (beta chain) was recorded in a study of T-cell memory formation after mild COVID-19. Study conclusions and caveats: Most CD4+ clones that shrank were in CM and EM, while CD8+ ones turned up in EMRA.

TCRdb ran MiXCR on the 5' RACE reads and lists one entry per CDR3 protein. The sample lists roughly 340,000 distinct CDR3 sequences; 15% to 20% were seen once. The CDR3 totals 14 residues. The germline CDR1 and CDR2 sequences are SQVTM and ANQGSEA. Trimming left V 4 bases short and J 3 bases short, with 15 bases between. Note on this clonotype: Its antigen remains unidentified.

The sample consisted of PBMCs or a T cell subset sorted from them (not recorded which). The TCR comes from a man younger than 30 who had mild COVID-19 (a few samples of this study predate the infection). Cell type and time point are not known. The chain uses TRBV29-1 and TRBJ2-5; D is perhaps TRBD2 (6 bases). CDR3 region: CSVGQGLTEETQYF. Here the CDR3 DNA reads TGCAGCGTTGGCCAGGGACTGACGGAAGAGACCCAGTACTTC.